These 25 T cell receptor beta chains originate from one sample sequenced in a study of response to subunit inactivated influenza vaccine. TCRdb analysed the RT-PCR reads with MiXCR anew, one entry per CDR3 protein. The data show roughly 760,000 distinct CDR3 sequences, around 20% seen once. The sample here was PBMCs from blood, taken 5 days after vaccination. The receptors originated from a man aged 45-65 years who received an inactivated influenza vaccine.

This clonotype was seen many times. At one end, the junction sequence differs from germline, possibly due to a read error. CDR3 amino acids: CASSLDRGGDTQYF. In nucleotides, the CDR3 is TGTGCCAGCAGTCTCGACAGGGGGGGAGATACGCAGTATTTT. This sequence joins TRBV5-1 and TRBJ2-3, with 9 bases identical to TRBD1. Germline assignment: CDR1 SGHRS and CDR2 YFSETQ. The CDR3 length is 14 residues. The full variable domain, its missing parts supplied by reference TRBV5-1 and TRBJ2-3, is KAGVTQTPRYLIKTRGQQVTLSCSPISGHRSVSWYQQTPGQGLQFLFEYFSETQRNKGNFPGRFSGRQFSNSRSEMNVSTLELGDSALYLCASSLDRGGDTQYFGPGTRLTVL.

This clonotype was counted a few times. The chain carries TRBV20-1 and TRBJ1-5; possibly TRBD1 for D (6 bases). Trimming left V 5 bases short and J 9 bases short, with 20 bases between. The germline V gene has CDR1 DFQATT and CDR2 SNEGSKA (reference sequence). The CDR3 is made up of 14 amino acids. The CDR3: CSAAPGQTKSPQHF. The CDR3 DNA reads as TGCAGTGCTGCGCCGGGACAAACAAAGTCGCCCCAGCATTTT.

The chain carries TRBV5-1 and TRBJ1-2; D is possibly TRBD1 (6 bases). The germline gives CDR1 SGHRS, CDR2 YFSETQ. This CDR3 spans 15 amino acids. V lost 0 bases, J lost 10 bases, and 19 bases lay in between. The DNA of the CDR3 is TGCGCCAGCAGCTTGGAAAAGACAGGAGCCGGCGCCTACACCTTC. This encodes CASSLEKTGAGAYTF.

The V call is TRBV12-3 or TRBV12-4, the J call TRBJ2-1; D is possibly TRBD1 or TRBD2 (5 bases each). V was pared by 3 bases and J by 3 bases, with 15 bases between. The CDR3 runs to 16 residues. CDR3 nucleotides: TGTGCCAGCAGTTTTAAGTACGGGACGGTCTACAATGAGCAGTTCTTC. It encodes CASSFKYGTVYNEQFF.

This chain uses TRBV12-3 or TRBV12-4 with TRBJ2-3; no reliable D call. The V end lost 3 bases, the J end lost 6 bases, and 10 bases lay between the germline ends. The CDR3 contains 13 residues. The CDR3 spells CASSFSPPDTQYF. The CDR3 DNA follows: TGTGCCAGCAGTTTTTCCCCGCCGGATACGCAGTATTTT.

The chain links TRBV5-1 to TRBJ2-7, with TRBD2 matching 8 bases. CDR3 length: 15 amino acids. The trim removed 4 bases at V and 3 bases at J, leaving 9 bases unmatched. Per germline, CDR1 SGHRS and CDR2 YFSETQ. The CDR3 loop is CASSREGNAFYEQYF. CDR3 nucleotides: TGCGCCAGCAGCCGGGAGGGTAATGCTTTCTACGAGCAGTACTTC. The complete variable domain, with remaining parts taken from reference TRBV5-1 and TRBJ2-7, reads KAGVTQTPRYLIKTRGQQVTLSCSPISGHRSVSWYQQTPGQGLQFLFEYFSETQRNKGNFPGRFSGRQFSNSRSEMNVSTLELGDSALYLCASSREGNAFYEQYFGPGTRLTVT.

This clonotype was observed a few times. The chain has TRBV24-1 and TRBJ2-3; 15 bases align to TRBD2. J gave up 1 base and V 3 bases, and 10 bases lay outside the gene matches. The CDR3 has 20 residues. Germline V gene sequence: CDR1 KGHDR, CDR2 SFDVKD. CDR3 nucleotides: TGTGCCACCAGTGATCCGCGGACTAGCGGGAGGGCCACGGGCACAGATACGCAGTATTTT. Translation: CATSDPRTSGRATGTDTQYF.

CDR3 amino acids: CASSFRDRGSNQPQHF. CDR3 bases: TGTGCCAGCAGTTTTAGGGACAGGGGAAGCAATCAGCCCCAGCATTTT. The V gene is TRBV12-3 or TRBV12-4, the J gene TRBJ1-5, with 10 positions matching TRBD1. The CDR3 loop spans 16 amino acids. V dropped 3 bases and J dropped 1; count of bases not matched to a gene: 3.

In this sample, this clonotype turned up a few times. This sequence joins TRBV4-3 and TRBJ1-6; no definite D call. The CDR3 runs 13 residues. V was pared by 1 base and J by 14 bases, with 12 bases between. Germline loops: CDR1 LGHNA, CDR2 YSLEER. The CDR3 coding sequence is TGCGCCAGCAGCCAAGGCTTGGGGTCGACCCTCCACTTT. Encoded protein: CASSQGLGSTLHF.

V usage is TRBV7-2 and J usage is TRBJ2-7; TRBD1 aligns across 8 bases. The germline V gene has CDR1 SGHTA and CDR2 FQGNSA. CDR3 length: 14 amino acids. With V trimmed by 5 bases and J by 4 bases, 7 bases remained unmatched. The CDR3 sequence is CASSTRQGQYEQYF. The CDR3 coding sequence is TGTGCCAGCAGCACTCGACAGGGGCAGTACGAGCAGTACTTC.

The gene calls are TRBV5-5 and TRBJ1-1; D unclear. Germline V gene lookup returns CDR1 SGHKS and CDR2 YYEKEE (reference sequence). The CDR3 is 13 residues long. The ends were cut back, 0 bases at V and 4 bases at J, with 7 bases in the middle. CDR3 nucleotide sequence: TGTGCCAGCAGCTTGGCCACCATCACTGAAGCTTTCTTT. Residues: CASSLATITEAFF.

In this sample, this clonotype turned up a few times. J is TRBJ2-7 and V is TRBV6-1; perhaps TRBD1 as D (6 bases). Germline CDR1 reads MNHNS; CDR2 reads SASEGT. The CDR3 has 13 residues. V gave up 10 bases and J gave up 3 bases, with 16 bases separating them. CDR3 residues: CATIVQGNYEQYF. The CDR3 nucleotides read TGTGCCACCATAGTACAGGGCAACTACGAGCAGTACTTC.

The chain uses TRBV20-1 and TRBJ2-3, with D possibly being TRBD2 (5 bases). Germline CDR1 DFQATT, CDR2 SNEGSKA (reference sequence). The CDR3 length is 12 residues. Trimming left V 6 bases short and J 6 bases short, with 13 bases between. CDR3 amino acids: CSAGPRGDTQYF. CDR3 DNA: TGCAGTGCCGGCCCTCGGGGTGATACGCAGTATTTT.

Only a few counts were recorded for this clonotype. The V call is TRBV7-2, the J call TRBJ2-1; TRBD2 matches 8 bases. The CDR3 has 16 residues. Losses at the gene ends were 2 bases for V and 9 bases for J; bases not matched to a gene: 12. CDR1 is SGHTA and CDR2 is FQGNSA in the germline V gene. The CDR3 protein is CASSLQGLAGSSEQFF. DNA for the CDR3: TGTGCCAGCAGCTTACAGGGGTTAGCGGGGTCCAGTGAGCAGTTCTTC. Full variable domain (missing parts from reference TRBV7-2 and TRBJ2-1): GAGVSQSPSNKVTEKGKDVELRCDPISGHTALYWYRQSLGQGLEFLIYFQGNSAPDKSGLPSDRFSAERTGGSVSTLTIQRTQQEDSAVYLCASSLQGLAGSSEQFFGPGTRLTVL.

V and J are TRBV7-7 and TRBJ2-5; 10 bases fit TRBD1. The CDR3 is made up of 15 amino acids. Looked up from germline, CDR1 is SSHAT and CDR2 is FNYEAQ (reference sequence). V lost 1 base, J lost 5 bases, and 4 bases stayed unmatched. For the CDR3, the DNA is TGTGCCAGCAGCTTAGTGGGGACAGGGGAGGAGACCCAGTACTTC. Protein: CASSLVGTGEETQYF.

This clonotype was counted a few times. The rearrangement links TRBV4-3 to TRBJ2-1; D possibly matches TRBD1 or TRBD2 (5 bases each). V dropped 2 bases and J dropped 4 bases, with 12 bases sitting between them. CDR3 length: 15 residues. The germline CDR1 and CDR2 sequences are LGHNA and YSLEER. The CDR3 DNA sequence: TGCGCCAGCAGCCAACCCGGGACGGAATACAATGAGCAGTTCTTC. Protein product: CASSQPGTEYNEQFF.

The genes are TRBV18 and TRBJ2-3; 7 positions agree with TRBD1. Per the germline V gene, CDR1 is KGHSH and CDR2 is LQKENI. Trimming at V came to 8 bases and at J to 4 bases, leaving 3 bases not matched to a gene. This CDR3 spans 12 amino acids. The CDR3 reads CASMRGPDTQYF. The CDR3 DNA is TGTGCCAGCATGAGGGGGCCAGATACGCAGTATTTT.

This sequence joins TRBV20-1 and TRBJ2-1, with 11 nucleotides matching TRBD2. This CDR3 is 16 amino acids long. Trimming cost V 6 bases and J 2 bases; bases outside gene matches: 9. Germline CDR1 is DFQATT and CDR2 is SNEGSKA (reference sequence). CDR3: CSATTPGLAAYNEQFF. CDR3 nucleotide sequence: TGCAGTGCGACAACACCGGGACTAGCGGCCTACAATGAGCAGTTCTTC.

This clonotype was counted between two and nine times. The rearrangement uses TRBV4-2 and TRBJ2-1; tentatively, D is TRBD2 (6 bases). V gave up 1 base and J gave up 8 bases, with 12 bases separating them. Germline V lookup: CDR1 LGHNA, CDR2 YNFKEQ. This CDR3 has 14 amino acids. CDR3 residues: CASSQVGGNDEQFF. The CDR3 DNA sequence: TGTGCCAGCAGCCAAGTGGGCGGGAACGATGAGCAGTTCTTC.

The chain is built from TRBV27 and TRBJ1-5; 8 bases agree with TRBD1. The V gene's germline CDR1 is MNHEY and CDR2 SMNVEV (reference sequence). This CDR3 is built from 14 residues. J lost 5 bases, V lost 3 bases, and 3 bases had no gene match. CDR3 nucleotides: TGTGCCAGCAGTTTGACAGGGGAGCATCAGCCCCAGCATTTT. Protein sequence: CASSLTGEHQPQHF.

The rearrangement joins TRBV6-1 to TRBJ2-3, with a possible D match to TRBD1 (7 bases). The CDR3 runs to 15 residues. Germline V gives CDR1 MNHNS, CDR2 SASEGT. Trimming stripped 6 bases from V and 1 base from J, with 14 bases between. CDR3 region: CASSQGGWRTDTQYF. CDR3 in DNA: TGTGCCAGCAGCCAGGGGGGATGGCGCACAGATACGCAGTATTTT.

This clonotype came up a few times. The chain employs TRBV15 and TRBJ1-5; no reliable D call. This CDR3 has 13 residues. Looked up from germline, CDR1 is LNHNV and CDR2 is YYDKDF (reference sequence). Trimming shortened V by 0 bases and J by 5 bases, and 5 bases separated the two germline ends. Here the CDR3 reads CATSREEDQPQHF. The CDR3 DNA sequence: TGTGCCACCAGCAGAGAAGAAGATCAGCCCCAGCATTTT.

This clonotype has a handful of counts. CDR3 sequence reads: CSASSPLAGGQDEQYF. Here the CDR3 DNA reads TGCAGTGCTTCATCCCCTTTAGCGGGGGGCCAGGACGAGCAGTACTTC. V gene TRBV20-1 combines with J gene TRBJ2-7, with 10 bases matching TRBD2. CDR1 and CDR2 (germline): DFQATT, SNEGSKA (reference sequence). J gave up 5 bases and V 5 bases, and 15 bases lay outside the gene matches. This CDR3 comprises 16 residues.

This clonotype occurred a few times. The chain has TRBV12-3 or TRBV12-4 and TRBJ1-2; D is possibly TRBD1 (6 bases). Trimming left V 2 bases short and J 4 bases short, with 11 bases between. The CDR3 sequence is 14 residues long. In nucleotides, the CDR3 is TGTGCCAGCAGTTTATTTGGGGGGCCCTATGGCTACACCTTC. Its protein product is CASSLFGGPYGYTF.

V is TRBV4-3 and J is TRBJ2-2, with a tentative D call TRBD2 (5 bases). The CDR3 spans 15 residues. V lost 0 bases, J lost 7 bases, and 12 bases lay in between. Germline-derived CDR1 and CDR2 are LGHNA and YSLEER. CDR3 nucleotide sequence: TGCGCCAGCAGCCAAGATCCCCGGACTGACGGGGAGCTGTTTTTT. It yields the protein CASSQDPRTDGELFF.